This T cell receptor (beta chain) was captured by sequencing in a study of cytomegalovirus exposure and HLA in healthy donors. Points from the study as a whole: A classifier reportedly called cytomegalovirus status with high sensitivity and specificity. Beyond CMV serostatus, there was no information to go on about immune exposure.

On this clone: The antigen is unknown.

The PCR used 60 Vbeta and 13 Jbeta primers. Sequenced by immunoSEQ multiplex PCR; TCRdb stores in-frame clones only, minus some. The sample records 84,000 or so clones, around 77% being singletons. CDR1 and CDR2 from the germline V gene are SGHTA and FQGNSA. With V trimmed by 1 base and J by 4 bases, 12 bases remained unmatched. CDR3 size: 17 residues. The receptor's source is a man aged 50 to 59 in good health and CMV-seronegative. V and J are TRBV7-2 and TRBJ2-5; TRBD2 agrees at 7 bases. The sequenced sample consisted of PBMCs. The CDR3 is CASSLEGPGGGRETQYF. Here the CDR3 DNA reads TGTGCCAGCAGCTTAGAGGGCCCGGGGGGAGGGCGAGAGACCCAGTACTTC.